This passage covers 21 T cell receptor beta chains from one sample sequenced in a study of cytomegalovirus exposure and HLA in healthy donors. The PCR was carried out with 60 Vbeta primers and 13 Jbeta primers. Data came from immunoSEQ multiplex PCR; TCRdb stores just in-frame clones and leaves some out. Of roughly 290,000 clones in the sample, over 85% were seen once. The sequencing input was PBMCs. The receptors originated from a woman under 30 in good health and CMV-seronegative.

This clone was recorded once. J is TRBJ2-3 and V is TRBV6-5; tentative D call: TRBD2 (6 bases). Deletions cut 8 bases from V and 0 bases from J, with 12 bases between. This CDR3 comprises 14 residues. CDR1 and CDR2 from the germline V gene are MNHEY and SVGAGI. The CDR3 DNA follows: TGTGCCAGCGGGGGGTATCCTAGCACAGATACGCAGTATTTT. Protein product: CASGGYPSTDTQYF.

The J gene is TRBJ1-6, the V gene TRBV19, with 11 bases fitting TRBD1. After removal of 2 bases from V and 11 bases from J, the junction contained 2 bases not matched to a gene. From germline, CDR1 is LNHDA and CDR2 SQIVND (reference sequence). The CDR3 has 14 amino acids. The CDR3 DNA is TGTGCCAGTAGTATACCGGGACAGGGGGCACCCCTCCACTTT. Translating it yields CASSIPGQGAPLHF.

This clone was seen only a few times. The V call is TRBV2, the J call TRBJ1-1; D unclear. The CDR3 is 13 amino acids. Germline loops: CDR1 SNHLY, CDR2 FYNNEI. The V end lost 6 bases, the J end lost 6 bases, and 14 bases lay between the germline ends. In DNA form, the CDR3 reads TGTGCCAGCAGCGACCGAGTGCGGTCTGAAGCTTTCTTT. Its translation is CASSDRVRSEAFF.

The CDR3 nucleotides are TGTGCCAGTAGTATGAGGGACTATGGCTACACCTTC. It specifies CASSMRDYGYTF. The V and J genes are TRBV19 and TRBJ1-2, with unresolved D. V was pared by 3 bases and J by 3 bases, with 5 bases between. This CDR3 spans 12 amino acids. Germline values: CDR1 LNHDA, CDR2 SQIVND (reference sequence).

V is TRBV19 and J is TRBJ1-4, with 11 positions matching TRBD1. Germline V gene lookup returns CDR1 LNHDA and CDR2 SQIVND (reference sequence). The junction had 6 bases not matched to a gene; V was cut back by 1 base and J by 8 bases. The CDR3 contains 16 residues. This chain's CDR3 is CASSIGTGTGGEKLFF. CDR3 coding DNA: TGTGCCAGTAGTATAGGGACCGGGACAGGGGGAGAAAAACTGTTTTTT.

This chain joins TRBV10-3 and TRBJ2-5; 12 bases align to TRBD1. V shed 2 bases and J 4 bases; nucleotides not matched to a gene: 5. The CDR3 has 16 residues. Germline CDR1 is ENHRY and CDR2 is SYGVKD. The CDR3 reads CAISEGTGGGGETQYF. CDR3 DNA sequence: TGTGCCATCAGTGAGGGGACAGGGGGCGGAGGAGAGACCCAGTACTTC.

This rearrangement joins TRBV9 to TRBJ1-2, with D possibly matching TRBD1 (6 bases). Germline CDR1 and CDR2: SGDLS and YYNGEE. Between the trimmed V and J ends, which lost 2 bases and 7 bases, there was a span of 18 bases. This CDR3 region has 15 residues. The CDR3 reads CASSVGDGGGSGYTF. The CDR3 bases are TGTGCCAGCAGCGTCGGTGACGGGGGGGGCAGTGGCTACACCTTC.

Comment on this clone: A read error may produce the germline difference seen at one junction end. V gene TRBV7-9 combines with J gene TRBJ1-6, with D possibly TRBD1 on 5 matching bases. There are 13 residues in the CDR3. CDR1 and CDR2 from the germline V gene are SEHNR and FQNEAQ (reference sequence). The CDR3 sequence: CSSSFGGDSPLHF. In DNA, the CDR3 is TGTTCCAGCAGCTTCGGGGGGGATTCACCCCTCCACTTT.

Only a few counts were recorded for this clone. J is TRBJ2-2 and V is TRBV7-9; 16 bases line up with TRBD2. With V trimmed by 5 bases and J by 0 bases, 6 bases remained unmatched. Germline CDR1 is SEHNR and CDR2 is FQNEAQ (reference sequence). There are 19 residues in the CDR3. The DNA of the CDR3 is TGTGCCAGCAGCCGCGGGACTAGCGGGGGGGGAGCGAACACCGGGGAGCTGTTTTTT. Its protein product is CASSRGTSGGGANTGELFF.

In regard to this clone: This sample includes further DNA sequences coding for the same CDR3. V is TRBV5-1 and J is TRBJ2-5; D not certain. V shed 0 bases and J shed 2 bases, with 8 bases lying between them. Germline values: CDR1 SGHRS, CDR2 YFSETQ. The CDR3 has 14 amino acids. CDR3 sequence: CASSLGAAQETQYF. The CDR3 DNA reads as TGCGCCAGCAGCTTGGGGGCTGCTCAAGAGACCCAGTACTTC.

The rearrangement links TRBV5-1 to TRBJ1-6, with D maybe TRBD1 (6 bases). This CDR3 has 15 residues. Germline V lookup: CDR1 SGHRS, CDR2 YFSETQ. Trimming removed 2 bases from V and 7 bases from J, with 13 bases in between. CDR3 region: CASSLQGAVNSPLHF. CDR3 coding DNA: TGCGCCAGCAGCTTACAGGGCGCAGTGAATTCACCCCTCCACTTT.

The chain is built from TRBV6-5 and TRBJ1-1; D gene uncertain. CDR1 MNHEY and CDR2 SVGAGI come from the germline V gene. This CDR3 region has 14 residues. V was pared by 5 bases and J by 1 base, with 11 bases between. The CDR3 region is CASSGLEGNTEAFF. The CDR3 nucleotides are TGTGCCAGCAGTGGACTAGAGGGGAACACTGAAGCTTTCTTT.

The chain has TRBV5-4 and TRBJ2-3, with a tentative D call TRBD2 (7 bases). The CDR3 sequence is 17 residues long. CDR1 and CDR2 (germline): SGHNT, YYREEE (reference sequence). The V end was cut by 4 bases, the J end by 2 bases, with 20 bases between. CDR3 DNA: TGTGCCAGCAGCCCACTTGGGGGGGGCCCAAACACAGATACGCAGTATTTT. Its protein product is CASSPLGGGPNTDTQYF.

Worth noting for this clone: Germline and junction disagree at one end, which may indicate a read error. V and J are TRBV7-9 and TRBJ2-7, with D unclear. Germline loops: CDR1 SEHNR, CDR2 FQNEAQ (reference sequence). The CDR3 covers 14 residues. CDR3 DNA: TGTTCCAGCAGCTTATACCAGGACTCCTACGAGCAGTACTTC. This gives the protein CSSSLYQDSYEQYF.

V is TRBV9 and J is TRBJ2-1; 8 nucleotides match TRBD2. The CDR3 runs 14 residues. Looked up from germline, CDR1 is SGDLS and CDR2 is YYNGEE. Unmatched junction bases numbered 4, after V lost 3 bases and J lost 5 bases. The CDR3 here is CASSGGSGDNEQFF. DNA for the CDR3: TGTGCCAGCAGCGGGGGTAGCGGGGACAATGAGCAGTTCTTC. The entire variable domain, with the rest obtained from reference TRBV9 and TRBJ2-1, is as follows: DSGVTQTPKHLITATGQRVTLRCSPRSGDLSVYWYQQSLDQGLQFLIQYYNGEERAKGNILERFSAQQFPDLHSELNLSSLELGDSALYFCASSGGSGDNEQFFGPGTRLTVL.

The chain carries TRBV5-6 and TRBJ2-7, with D perhaps matching TRBD1 (6 bases). V dropped 4 bases and J dropped 4 bases, with 21 bases sitting between them. Germline V gives CDR1 SGHDT, CDR2 YYEEEE. This CDR3 has 16 residues. This chain's CDR3 is CASSRAPGTGWYEQYF. The CDR3 nucleotides read TGTGCCAGCAGCCGCGCCCCCGGTACAGGGTGGTACGAGCAGTACTTC.

The chain recombines TRBV9 with TRBJ2-3; no reliable D call. The CDR3 sequence is 13 residues long. From germline, CDR1 is SGDLS and CDR2 YYNGEE. V was clipped by 10 bases and J by 4 bases, with 16 bases between them. The CDR3 nucleotides are TGTGCCGGCTCGACTGGCGGCGCAGATACGCAGTATTTT. It encodes CAGSTGGADTQYF.

V and J are TRBV11-2 and TRBJ1-3; D might be TRBD1 (5 bases). CDR3 length: 12 residues. CDR1 and CDR2 from the germline V gene are SGHAT and FQNNGV. V lost 4 bases and J lost 4, with 5 bases in between. The CDR3 nucleotides read TGTGCCAGCAGCTCAGGGGGAAACACCATATATTTT. Protein sequence: CASSSGGNTIYF.

This clone has more than one count but fewer than ten. The gene calls are TRBV29-1 and TRBJ1-2; D might be TRBD1 (6 bases). CDR1 is SQVTM, CDR2 ANQGSEA, per germline. V was trimmed by 7 bases and J by 2 bases, leaving 17 bases between them. The CDR3 has 14 amino acids. Here the CDR3 reads CSATAGGLNYGYTF. The CDR3 DNA reads as TGCAGCGCCACGGCCGGGGGGCTGAACTATGGCTACACCTTC. The full variable domain, its missing parts supplied by reference TRBV29-1 and TRBJ1-2, is SAVISQKPSRDICQRGTSLTIQCQVDSQVTMMFWYRQQPGQSLTLIATANQGSEATYESGFVIDKFPISRPNLTFSTLTVSNMSPEDSSIYLCSATAGGLNYGYTFGSGTRLTVV.

Only one count was recorded for this clone. One junction end disagrees with the germline gene, perhaps due to a read error. This chain joins TRBV2 and TRBJ1-3; D is unresolved. Germline values: CDR1 SNHLY, CDR2 FYNNEI. The CDR3 runs to 11 residues. CDR3 nucleotides: TGTGCCAGCAGTGGGGCCGAGAGGGTTAATTTT. Translated, it gives CASSGAERVNF. Complete variable domain (other parts from reference TRBV2 and TRBJ1-3): EPEVTQTPSHQVTQMGQEVILRCVPISNHLYFYWYRQILGQKVEFLVSFYNNEISEKSEIFDDQFSVERPDGSNFTLKIRSTKLEDSAMYFCASSGAERVNFGEGSWLTVV.

The chain's CDR3 is CASTSGQYYGYTF. CDR3 sequence (DNA): TGCGCCAGCACCTCGGGACAGTACTATGGCTACACCTTC. The chain uses TRBV5-1 and TRBJ1-2; 7 bases are a match to TRBD1. Trimming cost V 6 bases and J 3 bases; bases outside gene matches: 5. The CDR3 contains 13 residues. Germline V lookup: CDR1 SGHRS, CDR2 YFSETQ.